This T cell receptor beta chain was sequenced during a study of T-cell memory formation after mild COVID-19. Study-wide points: CD4+ contracting clones were mainly CM and EM; CD8+ ones, EMRA. Cross-reactive memory apparently joined, as some responding clones appeared in pre-infection memory. Later expanders leaned CD4+, whereas day 15 to 85 contracting clones were balanced CD4/CD8.

V was shortened by 1 base and J by 0 bases, with 24 bases between the two germline ends. Germline V gene data show CDR1 as DFQATT and CDR2 as SNEGSKA (reference sequence). The CDR3 has 19 amino acids. This clonotype was counted only a few times. Its antigen is unidentified. MiXCR, run by TCRdb on the 5' RACE reads, gives a single entry per CDR3 protein. The table lists about 270,000 distinct CDR3 sequences, under 20% of them singletons, with about 21% in the top ten. Material: PBMCs or a T cell subset sorted from them (not recorded which). The source of this sequence is a man between 18 and 35 years old who had mild COVID-19 (a few samples of this study predate the infection). Cell type and time point are not known. The chain uses TRBV20-1 and TRBJ1-2; a possible D gene is TRBD1 (6 bases). CDR3 protein: CSARVLPAISSGANYGYTF. CDR3 nucleotides: TGCAGTGCTAGAGTTCTTCCCGCTATCTCGTCAGGGGCTAACTATGGCTACACCTTC.